Following are 25 T cell receptor beta chains from one sample sequenced in a study of cytomegalovirus exposure and HLA in healthy donors. Method: immunoSEQ multiplex PCR; TCRdb's copy keeps in-frame clones and lacks some. The sample lists 180,000 or so clones; roughly 86% were seen once. The sequencing sample was made of PBMCs. These receptors all stem from a young man in good health and CMV-seropositive.

CDR3 bases: TGTGCCTGGAGTCGGACATCGGGGGACTATAGCAATCAGCCCCAGCATTTT. This encodes CAWSRTSGDYSNQPQHF. The chain employs TRBV30 and TRBJ1-5, with TRBD1 as a possible D gene (5 bases). CDR1 is GTSNPN, CDR2 SVGIG, per germline (reference sequence). The V end lost 2 bases, the J end lost 0 bases, and 17 bases lay between the germline ends. This CDR3 spans 17 amino acids.

This clone was recorded only once. J is TRBJ2-5 and V is TRBV4-3, with 8 bases aligning to TRBD2. The CDR3 is 14 residues long. Germline-derived CDR1 and CDR2 are LGHNA and YSLEER. V lost 3 bases to trimming and J lost 5 bases; unmatched junction nucleotides: 5. The CDR3 DNA sequence: TGCGCCAGCAGCCAGGTCGGGGGGGAGGAGACCCAGTACTTC. This gives the protein CASSQVGGEETQYF.

The table lists this clone with a few counts. V usage is TRBV27 and J usage is TRBJ1-2; 9 nucleotides align to TRBD1. The germline gives CDR1 MNHEY, CDR2 SMNVEV (reference sequence). The CDR3 has 12 residues. J was trimmed by 6 bases and V by 8 bases; bases with no gene match: 4. The CDR3 nucleotides read TGTGCCAGCTGGACAGGGGTTGATGGCTACACCTTC. As protein: CASWTGVDGYTF.

The chain uses TRBV7-9 and TRBJ2-5, with D perhaps matching TRBD2 (7 bases). This CDR3 contains 14 residues. Germline V lookup: CDR1 SEHNR, CDR2 FQNEAQ (reference sequence). The V end lost 8 bases, the J end lost 5 bases, and 18 bases lay between the germline ends. As DNA, the CDR3 is TGTGCCAGCGGACCAACGGGGGGCATTGAGACCCAGTACTTC. It translates to CASGPTGGIETQYF.

V and J are TRBV27 and TRBJ1-2, with D unresolved. Germline CDR1 MNHEY, CDR2 SMNVEV (reference sequence). The CDR3 is made up of 13 amino acids. The V and J ends lost 0 bases and 2 bases respectively, with 4 bases between them. The CDR3 is CASSLSQNYGYTF. The DNA of the CDR3 is TGTGCCAGCAGTTTATCACAGAACTATGGCTACACCTTC.

There are a few counts of this clone. V usage is TRBV7-2 and J usage is TRBJ2-5, with TRBD1 identical over 7 bases. This CDR3 is built from 15 residues. V lost 5 bases, J lost 4 bases, and 10 bases stayed unmatched. Germline V gene lookup returns CDR1 SGHTA and CDR2 FQGNSA. Written as DNA, the CDR3 is TGTGCCAGCAGCCTTACAGGGGTCGGTCTAGAGACCCAGTACTTC. This encodes CASSLTGVGLETQYF.

This chain uses TRBV4-1 with TRBJ1-5; D remains unclear. Per the germline V gene, CDR1 is MGHRA and CDR2 is YSYEKL. Trimming removed 1 base from V and 3 bases from J, with 19 bases in between. The CDR3 is made up of 18 amino acids. DNA of the CDR3: TGCGCCAGCAGCCAAGGATTCGGGGTGGTCCGGGACAATCAGCCCCAGCATTTT. Amino acid sequence: CASSQGFGVVRDNQPQHF.

The chain uses TRBV6-5 and TRBJ2-7; D perhaps matches TRBD2 (7 bases). V lost 3 bases and J 2 bases, leaving 11 bases between the germline ends. The length of the CDR3 is 14 residues. The germline V gene has CDR1 MNHEY and CDR2 SVGAGI. The CDR3 is CASSYWEGAYEQYF. DNA for the CDR3: TGTGCCAGCAGTTATTGGGAGGGGGCCTACGAGCAGTACTTC.

The rearrangement links TRBV4-3 to TRBJ1-5; D is unresolved. CDR1 and CDR2 (germline): LGHNA, YSLEER. The CDR3 runs 14 residues. Trimming pared 4 bases from V and 7 bases from J, leaving 14 bases between. The CDR3 DNA reads as TGCGCCAGCAGCCCAAACCGAGGTAGACAGCCCCAGCATTTT. It specifies CASSPNRGRQPQHF.

The chain links TRBV7-9 to TRBJ2-5; the match to TRBD2 covers 15 bases. Per the germline V gene, CDR1 is SEHNR and CDR2 is FQNEAQ (reference sequence). The CDR3 loop spans 17 amino acids. Trimming took 5 bases from V and 2 from J; bases not matched to a gene: 6. CDR3 DNA sequence: TGTGCCAGCAGCCCCCGGGGACTAGCGGGGGGACAAGAGACCCAGTACTTC. It yields the protein CASSPRGLAGGQETQYF.

This clone was seen a few times. J is TRBJ1-2 and V is TRBV27, with TRBD1 as a possible D gene (6 bases). The length of the CDR3 is 12 residues. Trimming took off 6 bases at V and 5 bases at J, with 10 bases between the two ends. Germline CDR1 is MNHEY and CDR2 is SMNVEV (reference sequence). The CDR3 bases are TGTGCCAGCAGGTCCACAGGGTATGGCTACACCTTC. Its protein is CASRSTGYGYTF.

The chain couples TRBV7-2 to TRBJ2-7, with D uncertain. The CDR3 has 14 amino acids. V shed 1 base and J shed 7 bases, with 14 bases lying between them. From germline, CDR1 is SGHTA and CDR2 FQGNSA. Here the CDR3 DNA reads TGTGCCAGCAGCTTAGATGTCAGACACCTAGAGCAGTACTTC. Its translation: CASSLDVRHLEQYF.

This clone showed up just a few times. V gene TRBV19 combines with J gene TRBJ1-2; TRBD1 matches at 9 bases. This CDR3 comprises 15 residues. Losses at the gene ends were 5 bases for V and 4 bases for J; bases not matched to a gene: 8. Germline V lookup: CDR1 LNHDA, CDR2 SQIVND (reference sequence). The CDR3 nucleotides are TGTGCCAGTAGTCCCGGGGACAGGGCAATCTATGGCTACACCTTC. Its protein product is CASSPGDRAIYGYTF. Full variable domain (rest looked up from reference TRBV19 and TRBJ1-2): DGGITQSPKYLFRKEGQNVTLSCEQNLNHDAMYWYRQDPGQGLRLIYYSQIVNDFQKGDIAEGYSVSREKKESFPLTVTSAQKNPTAFYLCASSPGDRAIYGYTFGSGTRLTVV.

The V gene is TRBV6-5, the J gene TRBJ1-1; D might be TRBD1 (5 bases). The CDR3 sequence is 14 residues long. In germline, CDR1 is MNHEY, CDR2 SVGAGI. V gave up 2 bases and J gave up 4 bases, with 11 bases separating them. The CDR3 sequence is CASSYTTGFTEAFF. The CDR3 region has the DNA TGTGCCAGCAGTTACACTACAGGATTCACTGAAGCTTTCTTT.

The chain joins TRBV14 to TRBJ2-2, with D unclear. The V end lost 1 base, the J end lost 7 bases, and 7 bases lay between the germline ends. Germline V gene lookup returns CDR1 SGHDN and CDR2 FVKESK. The CDR3 runs 13 residues. CDR3 amino acids: CASSQVRDGELFF. Written as DNA, the CDR3 is TGTGCCAGCAGCCAAGTCCGAGACGGGGAGCTGTTTTTT.

The V call is TRBV5-6, the J call TRBJ2-7, with 8 positions matching TRBD1. J gave up 3 bases and V 2 bases, and 13 bases lay outside the gene matches. This CDR3 is 17 amino acids long. CDR1 is SGHDT, CDR2 YYEEEE, per germline. CDR3 sequence: CASSFRPDGTGGYEQYF. CDR3 nucleotide sequence: TGTGCCAGCAGCTTTCGCCCCGACGGGACAGGCGGCTACGAGCAGTACTTC. The variable domain in full, completed from reference TRBV5-6 and TRBJ2-7, reads DAGVTQSPTHLIKTRGQQVTLRCSPKSGHDTVSWYQQALGQGPQFIFQYYEEEERQRGNFPDRFSGHQFPNYSSELNVNALLLGDSALYLCASSFRPDGTGGYEQYFGPGTRLTVT.

This clone has more than one count but fewer than ten. This chain joins TRBV9 and TRBJ1-1; D is perhaps TRBD1 (5 bases). Trimming stripped 1 base from V and 1 base from J, with 5 bases between. Germline CDR1 SGDLS, CDR2 YYNGEE. CDR3 size: 13 residues. The CDR3 region has the DNA TGTGCCAGCAGCGTAAGGGGGAACACTGAAGCTTTCTTT. Protein product: CASSVRGNTEAFF.

The V gene is TRBV15, the J gene TRBJ2-7; D is possibly TRBD1 (6 bases). V was trimmed by 8 bases and J by 3 bases, leaving 20 bases between them. The CDR3 sequence is 15 residues long. Germline CDR1 LNHNV, CDR2 YYDKDF (reference sequence). The CDR3 coding sequence is TGTGCCACCGCCAGGGGACCACCTGGGGACTACGAGCAGTACTTC. This sequence encodes CATARGPPGDYEQYF.

The V gene is TRBV5-8, the J gene TRBJ2-7; TRBD2 might be the D (5 bases). Trimming took 5 bases from V and 2 from J, leaving 14 bases between them. The CDR3 runs 14 residues. The germline V gene encodes CDR1 SGHTS and CDR2 YDEGEE. The CDR3 coding sequence is TGTGCCAGCAGTTCCGGAGGAGCCCCCTACGAGCAGTACTTC. It translates to CASSSGGAPYEQYF.

V usage is TRBV11-1 and J usage is TRBJ2-1; 9 bases map to TRBD2. Germline CDR1 is SGHAT and CDR2 is FQDESV (reference sequence). The CDR3 sequence is 13 residues long. J lost 15 bases, V lost 3 bases, and 9 bases had no gene match. This chain's CDR3 is CASSFGSAGGSFF. DNA of the CDR3: TGTGCCAGCAGCTTTGGATCAGCGGGGGGATCGTTCTTC.

V gene TRBV5-6 combines with J gene TRBJ1-5; D not certain. The V end lost 0 bases, the J end lost 0 bases, and 7 bases lay between the germline ends. The V gene's germline CDR1 is SGHDT and CDR2 YYEEEE. The CDR3 consists of 15 residues. The CDR3: CASSLGVISNQPQHF. The CDR3 DNA sequence: TGTGCCAGCAGCTTGGGCGTGATTAGCAATCAGCCCCAGCATTTT.

This clone was observed a handful of times. The rearrangement links TRBV2 to TRBJ2-1; D might be TRBD2 (6 bases). The CDR3 runs to 12 residues. The V and J ends lost 7 bases and 9 bases respectively, with 13 bases between them. Germline lookup yields CDR1 SNHLY and CDR2 FYNNEI. The chain's CDR3 is CASISLAREQFF. DNA for the CDR3: TGTGCCAGCATTTCACTAGCCCGTGAGCAGTTCTTC.

This clone appeared once. The chain has TRBV5-4 and TRBJ2-7; tentatively, D is TRBD1 (5 bases). Deletions cut 5 bases from V and 4 bases from J, with 16 bases between. CDR3 length equals 14 residues. Looked up from germline, CDR1 is SGHNT and CDR2 is YYREEE (reference sequence). The CDR3 nucleotides are TGTGCCAGCAGTTACTTTGAGACAGAGTACGAGCAGTACTTC. Translated, it gives CASSYFETEYEQYF.

The J gene is TRBJ2-2, the V gene TRBV7-3, with unresolved D. V was pared by 5 bases and J by 2 bases, with 3 bases between. Germline V CDR1 and CDR2: SGHTA, FQGTGA. CDR3 size: 12 residues. This CDR3 reads CASSPNTGELFF. Here the CDR3 DNA reads TGTGCCAGCAGCCCAAACACCGGGGAGCTGTTTTTT.

The chain is built from TRBV11-2 and TRBJ1-1, with unresolved D. Per the germline V gene, CDR1 is SGHAT and CDR2 is FQNNGV. Trimming removed 3 bases at V and 1 base at J, with 12 bases between. This CDR3 has 15 residues. The CDR3 coding sequence is TGTGCCAGCAGCTTCCTAGAGGGTTGGAACACTGAAGCTTTCTTT. Protein: CASSFLEGWNTEAFF. Variable domain in full (rest from reference TRBV11-2 and TRBJ1-1): EAGVAQSPRYKIIEKRQSVAFWCNPISGHATLYWYQQILGQGPKLLIQFQNNGVVDDSQLPKDRFSAERLKGVDSTLKIQPAKLEDSAVYLCASSFLEGWNTEAFFGQGTRLTVV.